A selection of T cell receptor beta chains follows, all from one sample in a study of T cell changes during pregnancy in multiple sclerosis. Assay used: immunoSEQ multiplex PCR; TCRdb lists only in-frame clones, some missing. The data show roughly 41,000 clones, roughly 94% seen once. Material: peripheral blood, obtained in the third trimester of pregnancy. The receptors stem from a female donor with multiple sclerosis, enrolled in a pregnancy study. The CDR3 runs from the conserved cysteine through the conserved F or W. Fields, in order: V gene, CDR3 length, J gene, CDR3 protein.

V gene: TRBV12-5; CDR3 length: 19; J gene: TRBJ1-6; CDR3 protein: CASGLTGGADGVYNSPLHF
V gene: TRBV19; CDR3 length: 12; J gene: TRBJ2-3; CDR3 protein: CASSTRTDTQYF
V gene: TRBV19; CDR3 length: 15; J gene: TRBJ1-3; CDR3 protein: CASTQGTVGGNTIYF
V gene: TRBV28; CDR3 length: 15; J gene: TRBJ2-4; CDR3 protein: CASSLITSGGRIQYF
V gene: TRBV15; CDR3 length: 15; J gene: TRBJ2-5; CDR3 protein: CATSSHSGRQETQYF
V gene: TRBV27; CDR3 length: 15; J gene: TRBJ2-7; CDR3 protein: CASSKGVGTTYEQYF
V gene: TRBV25-1; CDR3 length: 18; J gene: TRBJ2-1; CDR3 protein: CASSGPTDSVLSYNEQFF
V gene: TRBV28; CDR3 length: 13; J gene: TRBJ2-7; CDR3 protein: CASSLGEGLEQYF
V gene: TRBV19; CDR3 length: 14; J gene: TRBJ2-5; CDR3 protein: CASSKTGNLETQYF
V gene: TRBV7-3; CDR3 length: 14; J gene: TRBJ2-5; CDR3 protein: CASSLRGLEETQYF
V gene: TRBV19; CDR3 length: 15; J gene: TRBJ2-3; CDR3 protein: CASKPPGLGGDTQYF
V gene: TRBV19; CDR3 length: 14; J gene: TRBJ1-4; CDR3 protein: CASSVGQGYEKLFF
V gene: TRBV29-1; CDR3 length: 16; J gene: TRBJ1-2; CDR3 protein: CSVATLQGTRNGGYTF
V gene: TRBV4-2; CDR3 length: 16; J gene: TRBJ1-2; CDR3 protein: CASSPQTGGIKGGYTF
V gene: TRBV19; CDR3 length: 13; J gene: TRBJ2-1; CDR3 protein: CASSIDRAREQFF
V gene: TRBV5-4; CDR3 length: 11; J gene: TRBJ1-1; CDR3 protein: CASSLAAEAFF
V gene: TRBV14; CDR3 length: 15; J gene: TRBJ1-1; CDR3 protein: CASSTLKTGNTEAFF
V gene: TRBV7-8; CDR3 length: 17; J gene: TRBJ2-5; CDR3 protein: CASSLGVSSGQQETQYF
V gene: TRBV7-9; CDR3 length: 17; J gene: TRBJ2-5; CDR3 protein: CASSSTEAGSEGETQYF